The 3 T cell receptor beta chains below were found in one sample sequenced in a study of cytotoxic CD8 clonotypes in ibrutinib-treated CLL. Clones were read by immunoSEQ multiplex PCR, and TCRdb kept only the in-frame ones, dropping some. The table records about 26,000 clones, roughly 85% of them present only once. Sequences were derived from PBMCs, sampled after 24 months of ibrutinib treatment. The receptors stem from a human donor with chronic lymphocytic leukemia.

The count of this clone is one. The chain joins TRBV28 to TRBJ1-6; TRBD1 matches 8 bases. CDR1 and CDR2 (germline): MDHEN, SYDVKM. The V and J ends lost 4 bases and 7 bases, in that order; junction bases with no gene match: 3. The CDR3 has 14 amino acids. CDR3 loop: CASSSGGENSPLHF. DNA for the CDR3: TGTGCCAGCAGTTCAGGGGGCGAAAATTCACCCCTCCACTTT.

The CDR3 DNA is TGTGCCAGCAGTTTAGGGGTCGGGTCTTACTATGGCTACACCTTC. This codes for CASSLGVGSYYGYTF. The V gene is TRBV27, the J gene TRBJ1-2; the D is unclear. This CDR3 is 15 amino acids long. Germline V gene sequence: CDR1 MNHEY, CDR2 SMNVEV (reference sequence). Trimming left V 2 bases short and J 3 bases short, with 13 bases between.

The J gene is TRBJ1-6, the V gene TRBV4-1; D remains unclear. Per the germline V gene, CDR1 is MGHRA and CDR2 is YSYEKL. The germline V and J ends were trimmed by 4 bases and 8 bases, with 27 bases remaining between them. This CDR3 has 19 residues. The CDR3 DNA reads TGCGCCAGCAGCCCTGGGGTACTGAGGCAGGCCATGTGGGATTCACCCCTCCACTTT. Its protein product is CASSPGVLRQAMWDSPLHF.